The rows below give T cell receptor beta chains drawn from one sample of a study of Ad26.COV2.S vaccination and SARS-CoV-2 variants. Some clones are missing from TCRdb's copy, which holds only in-frame ones; the method was immunoSEQ multiplex PCR. Among some 350,000 clones listed, around 90% were seen once. The sequencing used peripheral blood, collected after recovery from COVID-19. The origin of the receptors is a human donor who had recovered from COVID-19. Both conserved end residues are part of each CDR3. Each record gives: V gene, D gene, J gene, clone size, CDR3 DNA, CDR3 protein. A D gene is named only where the DNA matches it firmly. Size is stated for part of the rows, as once, few or many counts, or as a class when the clone is expanded.

>TRBV4-1|TRBD1|TRBJ1-3|.
TGCGCCAGCAGCCAACCGGGACAGGGATCTATCTCTGGAAACACCATATATTTT
CASSQPGQGSISGNTIYF
>TRBV9|.|TRBJ2-2|.
TGTGCCAGCAGCCCTCTGAAGAGGTCGAACACCGGGGAGCTGTTTTTT
CASSPLKRSNTGELFF
>TRBV5-1|.|TRBJ1-6|.
TGCGCCAGCAGCACCAGGGGAGGGGGCTATAATTCACCCCTCCACTTT
CASSTRGGGYNSPLHF
>TRBV11-2|.|TRBJ1-1|.
TGTGCCAGCAGCCCGCTTGTGCGAGGGACCAACACTGAAGCTTTCTTT
CASSPLVRGTNTEAFF
>TRBV7-8|TRBD1|TRBJ2-2|.
TGTGCCAGCAGCTCAAGGACAGGGGGTCTTTTAGCCGGGGAGCTGTTTTTT
CASSSRTGGLLAGELFF
>TRBV28|.|TRBJ1-1|.
TGTGCCAGCAGTTTATTATCAGGGGTTAACACTGAAGCTTTCTTT
CASSLLSGVNTEAFF
>TRBV7-3|TRBD2|TRBJ2-7|.
TGTGCCAGCAGCCCCGGCGGGGGGTCCGACGAGCAGTACTTC
CASSPGGGSDEQYF
>TRBV7-2|TRBD2|TRBJ2-1|.
TGTGCCAGCAGCTTGGGAGTAGCGGGGGGCGACAATGAGCAGTTCTTC
CASSLGVAGGDNEQFF
>TRBV19|TRBD1|TRBJ2-6|.
TGTGCCAGTACCGAACCCTGGGGACAGGGAACCTCTGGGGCCAACGTCCTGACTTTC
CASTEPWGQGTSGANVLTF
>TRBV19|.|TRBJ2-7|.
TGTGCCAGTAGCCTTCGACGGGGGAGCTCCTACGAGCAGTACTTC
CASSLRRGSSYEQYF
>TRBV18|.|TRBJ2-3|.
TGTGCCAGCTCACCACCGCGGTTGGTTTCGCAAGATACGCAGTATTTT
CASSPPRLVSQDTQYF
>TRBV7-2|.|TRBJ1-6|.
TGTGCCAGCACTGTAGGAGGTAATTCACCCCTCCACTTT
CASTVGGNSPLHF
>TRBV5-1|TRBD1|TRBJ2-6|.
TGCGCCAGCAGCTTGGGACAGGGGGGGACCAACGTCCTGACTTTC
CASSLGQGGTNVLTF
>TRBV29-1|TRBD1|TRBJ1-2|.
TGCAGCGCCGGGACAGGACGGTATGGCTACACCTTC
CSAGTGRYGYTF
>TRBV4-1|TRBD2|TRBJ2-3|.
TGCGCCAGCAGCCCTCCTAGAGCGGGGGGGGCTTCAGATACGCAGTATTTT
CASSPPRAGGASDTQYF
>TRBV5-5|.|TRBJ1-6|few
TGTGCCAGCACCCAAAAGGGGAGCTCCTATAATTCACCCCTCCACTTT
CASTQKGSSYNSPLHF
>TRBV7-9|TRBD1|TRBJ1-2|.
TGTGCCAGCAGCTTAGGATGGACAGGAAACTATGGCTACACCTTC
CASSLGWTGNYGYTF
>TRBV12-3/TRBV12-4|.|TRBJ1-3|.
TGTGCCAGCAGTTTAGCGCGGGGAAACACCATATATTTT
CASSLARGNTIYF
>TRBV7-9|TRBD1|TRBJ2-7|once
TGTGCCAGCAGCTCTCGGGACAGCCCATCCTACGAGCAGTACTTC
CASSSRDSPSYEQYF
>TRBV6-6|.|TRBJ2-7|.
TGTGCCAGCAGTTATATGGGTCGCGAGCAGTACTTC
CASSYMGREQYF
>TRBV3-1/TRBV3-2|.|TRBJ2-7|.
TGTGCCAGCAGCCAAGACGAGGTGGGCGAGCAGTACTTC
CASSQDEVGEQYF
>TRBV10-1|.|TRBJ2-1|.
TGCGCCAGCAGTGAGGGCAGGGGCTCCTACAATGAGCAGTTCTTC
CASSEGRGSYNEQFF